A few counts support the clone carrying this T cell receptor (beta chain). Antigen specificity is unknown. The sample belongs to a study of T-cell memory formation after mild COVID-19. Broader study findings: CD4+ contracting clones were found mainly in CM and EM, and CD8+ ones in EMRA.

In TCRdb, the 5' RACE reads were re-called with MiXCR into one record per CDR3 protein. The sample lists about 430,000 distinct CDR3 sequences, around 24% occurring once. After removal of 6 bases from V and 4 bases from J, the junction contained 11 bases not matched to a gene. The length of the CDR3 is 17 residues. This receptor was taken from an adult woman who had mild COVID-19 (a few samples of this study predate the infection). Cell type and time point are not known. This rearrangement joins TRBV12-3 or TRBV12-4 to TRBJ2-7, with 14 positions matching TRBD2. Sequencing was carried out using PBMCs or a T cell subset sorted from them (not recorded which). The DNA of the CDR3 is TGTGCCAGCAGCTCGCCGGGACTAGCGGGAGAAGGGTACGAGCAGTACTTC. It is translated as CASSSPGLAGEGYEQYF.